A single sample is the source of the 27 T cell receptor beta chains below, sequenced in a study of CD8 T cells in ankylosing spondylitis. TCRdb passed the 5' RACE reads through MiXCR, listing each CDR3 protein once. The sample shows a few hundred thousand distinct CDR3 sequences, under 20% of them seen only once. Sequencing input: blood, either unsorted or a sorted T cell fraction (not recorded which). These TCRs come from a male donor with ankylosing spondylitis or in good health (not recorded which).

This clonotype was counted at least ten times. V usage is TRBV4-1 and J usage is TRBJ1-1; 8 bases agree with TRBD1. Germline trimming cut 0 bases from V and 3 bases from J; bases unmatched to any gene: 3. Germline V gene lookup returns CDR1 MGHRA and CDR2 YSYEKL. The CDR3 covers 15 residues. The DNA for the CDR3 is TGCGCCAGCAGCCAAGACAGGGGGCGAGACACTGAAGCTTTCTTT. Translating it yields CASSQDRGRDTEAFF.

Many counts were recorded for this clonotype. The chain combines TRBV24-1 with TRBJ2-1, with D perhaps TRBD1 (5 bases). Trimming stripped 5 bases from V and 6 bases from J, with 13 bases between. The CDR3 consists of 14 residues. CDR1 is KGHDR, CDR2 SFDVKD, per germline. The CDR3 region is CATSAQGSSNEQFF. CDR3 sequence (DNA): TGTGCCACCAGTGCCCAGGGCTCTAGCAATGAGCAGTTCTTC.

This clonotype was detected many times. This rearrangement joins TRBV4-2 to TRBJ2-3, with D maybe TRBD2 (5 bases). Trimming pared 1 base from V and 3 bases from J, leaving 8 bases between. Germline V gene sequence: CDR1 LGHNA, CDR2 YNFKEQ. This CDR3 comprises 14 residues. The chain's CDR3 is CASSQAPGTDTQYF. The CDR3 DNA is TGTGCCAGCAGCCAAGCCCCGGGGACAGATACGCAGTATTTT.

This clonotype has a handful of counts. The chain uses TRBV4-1 and TRBJ2-1, with 9 bases aligning to TRBD1. This CDR3 comprises 15 residues. Per the germline V gene, CDR1 is MGHRA and CDR2 is YSYEKL. Unmatched junction bases numbered 4, after V lost 4 bases and J lost 3 bases. CDR3 in amino acids: CASSLRTGDYNEQFF. In DNA form, the CDR3 reads TGCGCCAGCAGCCTCCGGACAGGGGACTACAATGAGCAGTTCTTC.

This clonotype was counted only a few times. The CDR3 nucleotides are TGTGCCAGCAGCCAAGAACTGTTCCCCTACGAGCAGTACTTC. Its translation: CASSQELFPYEQYF. The J gene is TRBJ2-7, the V gene TRBV3-1, with D unresolved. Trimming took off 0 bases at V and 2 bases at J, with 8 bases between the two ends. The CDR3 length is 14 residues. Germline lookup yields CDR1 LGHDT and CDR2 YNNKEL (reference sequence).

J is TRBJ2-7 and V is TRBV11-2; a weak D match, TRBD2 (5 bases). Germline CDR1 is SGHAT and CDR2 is FQNNGV. V was trimmed by 3 bases and J by 4 bases, leaving 16 bases between them. This CDR3 is 15 amino acids long. CDR3 coding DNA: TGTGCCAGCAGCTTTGGAGGTGGTACTTTGTACGAGCAGTACTTC. It is translated as CASSFGGGTLYEQYF.

The sample holds a few counts of this clonotype. V and J are TRBV6-4 and TRBJ2-1, with TRBD2 matching 10 bases. The CDR3 contains 16 residues. From germline, CDR1 is MRHNA and CDR2 SNTAGT. V dropped 3 bases and J dropped 5; count of bases not matched to a gene: 7. The CDR3 reads CASSESSGSPHNEQFF. CDR3 DNA sequence: TGTGCCAGCAGTGAATCTAGCGGGAGTCCCCACAATGAGCAGTTCTTC.

The J gene is TRBJ2-1, the V gene TRBV4-3, with D uncertain. The CDR3 has 13 residues. From germline, CDR1 is LGHNA and CDR2 YSLEER. The V end was cut by 0 bases, the J end by 3 bases, with 3 bases between. The CDR3 nucleotides are TGCGCCAGCAGCCAAGAAATCTACAATGAGCAGTTCTTC. Protein: CASSQEIYNEQFF.

J is TRBJ2-7 and V is TRBV2; 7 bases line up with TRBD1. In germline, CDR1 is SNHLY, CDR2 FYNNEI. V trimming: 6 bases; J trimming: 6 bases; junction bases outside the gene matches: 17. The CDR3 has 16 amino acids. The CDR3 region is CASSHDDREISTEQYF. The DNA for the CDR3 is TGTGCCAGCAGCCACGATGACAGGGAGATAAGTACCGAGCAGTACTTC.

This clonotype occurred a few times. The chain combines TRBV29-1 with TRBJ2-7; 11 bases map to TRBD2. V was clipped by 5 bases and J by 3 bases; unmatched bases: 6. This CDR3 spans 14 amino acids. Germline loops: CDR1 SQVTM, CDR2 ANQGSEA. The CDR3 sequence: CSVLSGRAIYEQYF. DNA of the CDR3: TGCAGCGTTCTTAGCGGGAGGGCCATCTACGAGCAGTACTTC.

This clonotype was counted between two and nine times. The J gene is TRBJ2-5, the V gene TRBV4-3, with 7 bases fitting TRBD1. The CDR3 runs 14 residues. V lost 4 bases and J lost 2; bases outside the gene matches: 4. Germline V gives CDR1 LGHNA, CDR2 YSLEER. CDR3 DNA sequence: TGCGCCAGCAGCCCAGGGACAGCACAAGAGACCCAGTACTTC. Residues: CASSPGTAQETQYF.

This chain connects TRBV7-9 to TRBJ2-7; 8 bases agree with TRBD1. Germline V gene lookup returns CDR1 SEHNR and CDR2 FQNEAQ (reference sequence). The V segment lost 1 base and the J segment 4 bases; nucleotides outside the gene matches: 3. This CDR3 is 14 amino acids long. CDR3 in DNA: TGTGCCAGCAGCTTAGAAGACAGGGGTTACGAGCAGTACTTC. This encodes CASSLEDRGYEQYF. Complete variable domain (other parts from reference TRBV7-9 and TRBJ2-7): DTGVSQNPRHKITKRGQNVTFRCDPISEHNRLYWYRQTLGQGPEFLTYFQNEAQLEKSRLLSDRFSAERPKGSFSTLEIQRTEQGDSAMYLCASSLEDRGYEQYFGPGTRLTVT.

The V gene is TRBV7-6, the J gene TRBJ2-6; 8 positions agree with TRBD1. CDR3 size: 14 residues. Per germline, CDR1 SGHVS and CDR2 FNYEAQ. V lost 3 bases, J lost 8 bases, and 3 bases stayed unmatched. CDR3 nucleotides: TGTGCCAGCAGCTTCACAGGGGGGACCAACGTCCTGACTTTC. Protein: CASSFTGGTNVLTF.

This clonotype was seen ten or more times. The gene calls are TRBV7-9 and TRBJ1-5; D is ambiguous. From germline, CDR1 is SEHNR and CDR2 FQNEAQ (reference sequence). There are 14 residues in the CDR3. V was cut by 7 bases and J by 2 bases, with 12 bases left in between. The CDR3 spells CASTTGMGNQPQHF. The CDR3 nucleotides read TGTGCCAGCACCACGGGGATGGGCAATCAGCCCCAGCATTTT.

This clonotype came up many times. The V gene is TRBV29-1, the J gene TRBJ2-3, with TRBD2 matching 9 bases. Trimming removed 2 bases from V and 1 base from J; junction bases left unmatched: 1. In germline, CDR1 is SQVTM, CDR2 ANQGSEA. The CDR3 sequence is 14 residues long. CDR3 sequence reads: CSVERLAGTDTQYF. The CDR3 DNA reads TGCAGCGTTGAACGACTAGCGGGCACAGATACGCAGTATTTT.

This clonotype occurred a few times. The chain couples TRBV12-3 or TRBV12-4 to TRBJ2-7; 9 bases align to TRBD2. Unmatched junction bases numbered 4, after V lost 4 bases and J lost 0 bases. The CDR3 sequence is 15 residues long. For the CDR3, the DNA is TGTGCCAGCAGTTCGACTAGCGGCCACTCCTACGAGCAGTACTTC. The encoded protein is CASSSTSGHSYEQYF.

This clonotype was picked up many times. The J gene is TRBJ2-3, the V gene TRBV29-1, with D maybe TRBD2 (6 bases). The CDR3 runs 13 residues. Germline V lookup: CDR1 SQVTM, CDR2 ANQGSEA. V lost 4 bases and J lost 5, with 13 bases in between. The CDR3: CSVVVTSIDTQYF. CDR3 sequence (DNA): TGCAGCGTTGTTGTGACTAGTATAGATACGCAGTATTTT.

This clonotype was seen only a few times. The chain couples TRBV12-3 or TRBV12-4 to TRBJ2-3; D is perhaps TRBD1 (5 bases). The CDR3 totals 14 residues. The V end was cut by 4 bases, the J end by 4 bases, with 12 bases between. This CDR3 is CASSSGFSPDTQYF. CDR3 in DNA: TGTGCCAGCAGTTCAGGGTTTTCTCCAGATACGCAGTATTTT.

This clonotype was seen a few times. The rearrangement uses TRBV2 and TRBJ2-4; weak D call: TRBD1 (5 bases). V lost 2 bases and J 6 bases, leaving 17 bases between the germline ends. Germline V gene lookup returns CDR1 SNHLY and CDR2 FYNNEI. The CDR3 extends over 16 amino acids. The CDR3 bases are TGTGCCAGCAGTGAAAGGGCTACCAGCCAGGGAAACATTCAGTACTTC. Encoded protein: CASSERATSQGNIQYF. The whole variable domain, filled in from reference TRBV2 and TRBJ2-4, reads EPEVTQTPSHQVTQMGQEVILRCVPISNHLYFYWYRQILGQKVEFLVSFYNNEISEKSEIFDDQFSVERPDGSNFTLKIRSTKLEDSAMYFCASSERATSQGNIQYFGAGTRLSVL.

The gene calls are TRBV20-1 and TRBJ2-1; maybe TRBD1 (7 bases). CDR1 DFQATT and CDR2 SNEGSKA come from the germline V gene (reference sequence). The CDR3 contains 15 residues. Deletions cut 3 bases from V and 6 bases from J, with 18 bases between. CDR3 nucleotide sequence: TGCAGTGCTAGTAACCGGGAGAGGGGGCTCAATGAGCAGTTCTTC. Its translation: CSASNRERGLNEQFF.

There are a few counts of this clonotype. This sequence joins TRBV29-1 and TRBJ2-1; 7 nucleotides align to TRBD2. The junction had 2 bases not matched to a gene; V was cut back by 6 bases and J by 0 bases. This CDR3 comprises 13 residues. Looked up from germline, CDR1 is SQVTM and CDR2 is ANQGSEA. The chain's CDR3 is CSVPGGSYNEQFF. The CDR3 nucleotides read TGCAGCGTCCCGGGGGGCTCCTACAATGAGCAGTTCTTC.

The chain uses TRBV24-1 and TRBJ2-3; no firm D call. V lost 7 bases to trimming and J lost 6 bases, with 13 bases between them. Per germline, CDR1 KGHDR and CDR2 SFDVKD. The CDR3 is made up of 13 amino acids. The CDR3 here is CATSQKSPDTQYF. CDR3 nucleotide sequence: TGTGCCACCAGCCAGAAATCCCCGGATACGCAGTATTTT.

The rearrangement links TRBV6-2 or TRBV6-3 to TRBJ2-7; 10 bases agree with TRBD1. With 5 bases clipped from V and 5 bases from J, the junction kept 9 bases outside the gene matches. The CDR3 spans 15 residues. From germline, CDR1 is MNHEY and CDR2 SVGEGT. The CDR3 region is CASSHPVDRGDEQYF. The DNA for the CDR3 is TGTGCCAGCAGTCACCCGGTGGACAGGGGGGACGAGCAGTACTTC.

This chain links TRBV7-2 with TRBJ2-1; 15 bases line up with TRBD2. Germline V gene data show CDR1 as SGHTA and CDR2 as FQGNSA. V lost 5 bases, J lost 8 bases, and 7 bases stayed unmatched. The CDR3 is 16 amino acids. CDR3 residues: CASSARTSGRVDEQFF. The DNA of the CDR3 is TGTGCCAGCAGCGCCAGGACTAGCGGGAGGGTCGATGAGCAGTTCTTC.

This chain connects TRBV20-1 to TRBJ2-1, with a tentative D call TRBD1 (6 bases). CDR3 length: 14 residues. Germline V gene lookup returns CDR1 DFQATT and CDR2 SNEGSKA (reference sequence). Trimming cost V 4 bases and J 4 bases, with 14 bases left between them. For the CDR3, the DNA is TGCAGTGCTACCGGGACAAGGTTTTACAATGAGCAGTTCTTC. Residues: CSATGTRFYNEQFF.

This clonotype was observed a single time. This chain joins TRBV15 and TRBJ2-2, with 9 bases lining up with TRBD1. V gave up 8 bases and J gave up 4 bases; unmatched junction bases: 5. The CDR3 runs 14 residues. CDR1 LNHNV and CDR2 YYDKDF come from the germline V gene (reference sequence). This CDR3 reads CATWTGVTTGELFF. For the CDR3, the DNA is TGTGCCACCTGGACAGGGGTGACCACCGGGGAGCTGTTTTTT.

The chain is built from TRBV28 and TRBJ2-3; TRBD1 matches at 9 bases. This CDR3 has 17 amino acids. Germline V gene lookup returns CDR1 MDHEN and CDR2 SYDVKM. Trimming removed 5 bases from V and 4 bases from J; junction bases left unmatched: 13. The CDR3, as DNA: TGTGCCAGCAGTCCCCCCGGGACAGGGATGTGGGCAGATACGCAGTATTTT. This encodes CASSPPGTGMWADTQYF.